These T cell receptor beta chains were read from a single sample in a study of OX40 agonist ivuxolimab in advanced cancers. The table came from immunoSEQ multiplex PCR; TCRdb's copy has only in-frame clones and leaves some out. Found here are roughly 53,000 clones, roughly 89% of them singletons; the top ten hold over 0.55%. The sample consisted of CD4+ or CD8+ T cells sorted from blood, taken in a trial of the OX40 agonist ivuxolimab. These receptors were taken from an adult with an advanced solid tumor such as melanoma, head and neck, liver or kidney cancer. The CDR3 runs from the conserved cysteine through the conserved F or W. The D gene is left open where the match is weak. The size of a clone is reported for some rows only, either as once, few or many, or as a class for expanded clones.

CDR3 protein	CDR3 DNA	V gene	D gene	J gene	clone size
CASSRGPPGTGDEQYF	TGTGCCAGCAGTAGGGGGCCCCCCGGGACAGGGGACGAGCAGTACTTC	TRBV2	TRBD1	TRBJ2-7	.
CASRGLAGGGETQYF	TGTGCCAGCAGAGGACTAGCGGGGGGAGGGGAGACCCAGTACTTC	TRBV6-6	TRBD2	TRBJ2-5	.
CASGRGVETQYF	TGTGCTAGTGGGCGAGGGGTTGAGACCCAGTACTTC	TRBV12-5	.	TRBJ2-5	.
CASSLGVGPSPGPYNEQFF	TGTGCCAGCAGCTTGGGTGTGGGCCCTTCTCCCGGGCCCTACAATGAGCAGTTCTTC	TRBV5-8	.	TRBJ2-1	.
CASPPLGQGKTEAFF	TGCGCCAGCCCCCCGTTGGGACAGGGGAAAACTGAAGCTTTCTTT	TRBV23-1	TRBD1	TRBJ1-1	.
CASSLPGTSGAYNEQFF	TGTGCCAGCAGTTTACCCGGGACTAGCGGGGCCTACAATGAGCAGTTCTTC	TRBV28	TRBD2	TRBJ2-1	.
CASSQGKNTEAFF	TGTGCCAGCAGCCAGGGGAAGAACACTGAAGCTTTCTTT	TRBV7-3	.	TRBJ1-1	.
CASSYPEGQGGYGYTF	TGTGCCAGCAGTTACCCCGAGGGACAGGGAGGCTATGGCTACACCTTC	TRBV6-5	TRBD1	TRBJ1-2	.
CASRHGQSQPQHF	TGTGCCAGCAGGCATGGACAGTCTCAGCCCCAGCATTTT	TRBV6-1	.	TRBJ1-5	.
CASRSDRQHRGTIYF	TGTGCCAGCAGAAGCGACAGGCAACACCGCGGCACCATATATTTT	TRBV2	.	TRBJ1-3	.
CASSRAGGGSYEQYF	TGTGCCAGCAGCCGGGCAGGCGGGGGCTCCTACGAGCAGTACTTC	TRBV7-2	TRBD2	TRBJ2-7	.
CAWSGDRWSAGELFF	TGTGCCTGGAGTGGAGACAGGTGGTCCGCCGGGGAGCTGTTTTTT	TRBV30	.	TRBJ2-2	.
CAISESLAGTGAVLNTEAFF	TGTGCCATCAGTGAGTCGCTCGCCGGGACAGGGGCGGTTTTGAACACTGAAGCTTTCTTT	TRBV10-3	TRBD1	TRBJ1-1	.
CASSLEPGSYNEQFF	TGTGCCAGCAGCTTAGAACCAGGCTCCTACAATGAGCAGTTCTTC	TRBV7-2	.	TRBJ2-1	few
CASSRRWGASHEQYF	TGCGCCAGCAGCCGACGTTGGGGGGCCAGCCACGAGCAGTACTTC	TRBV4-3	.	TRBJ2-7	.
CASSLDGDQPQHF	TGTGCCAGCAGCTTGGACGGAGATCAGCCCCAGCATTTT	TRBV5-4	.	TRBJ1-5	.
CASSQVMQGGGYTF	TGTGCCAGCAGCCAAGTGATGCAGGGAGGTGGCTACACCTTC	TRBV4-2	.	TRBJ1-2	.
CASSYGQGETGNTIYF	TGTGCCAGCAGTTATGGACAGGGGGAGACTGGAAACACCATATATTTT	TRBV6-5	TRBD1	TRBJ1-3	.
CASSLGGGGNYGYTF	TGCGCCAGCAGCTTAGGAGGGGGCGGTAACTATGGCTACACCTTC	TRBV5-1	TRBD1	TRBJ1-2	.
CASSQERDSTDTQYF	TGCGCCAGCAGCCAAGAGAGGGACAGCACAGATACGCAGTATTTT	TRBV4-1	.	TRBJ2-3	.
CASSYMGAGLGEKLFF	TGTGCCAGCAGTTACATGGGGGCAGGGTTAGGAGAAAAACTGTTTTTT	TRBV6-5	.	TRBJ1-4	.
CASSTNQGIQGYTF	TGTGCCAGTAGTACGAACCAGGGTATCCAGGGCTACACCTTC	TRBV19	.	TRBJ1-2	.
CASSPIGRGGEAFF	TGCGCCAGCAGCCCCATTGGAAGGGGAGGTGAAGCTTTCTTT	TRBV4-1	.	TRBJ1-1	.
CASSLDGANVLTF	TGTGCCAGCAGCTTAGATGGGGCCAACGTCCTGACTTTC	TRBV7-2	.	TRBJ2-6	.
CASSQRTQGASTYGYTF	TGCGCCAGCAGCCAAAGGACACAGGGGGCAAGCACCTATGGCTACACCTTC	TRBV4-1	TRBD1	TRBJ1-2	.
CASSLGLAGSEQYF	TGTGCCAGCAGTTTGGGACTAGCGGGGTCCGAGCAGTACTTC	TRBV6-5	TRBD2	TRBJ2-7	.
CASSMGLAGPRYF	TGTGCCAGTAGTATGGGACTAGCGGGTCCGCGATACTTC	TRBV19	TRBD2	TRBJ2-7	.
CASSPQAEYGYTF	TGTGCCAGCAGCCCACAGGCCGAATATGGCTACACCTTC	TRBV6-6	.	TRBJ1-2	.
CASSFGQRLSGNTIYF	TGTGCCAGCAGTTTCGGGCAAAGACTCTCTGGAAACACCATATATTTT	TRBV28	.	TRBJ1-3	once
CASSVPPGGSYNSPLHF	TGTGCCAGCAGTGTACCCCCCGGAGGCTCCTATAATTCACCCCTCCACTTT	TRBV2	.	TRBJ1-6	.
CASSTKGGNTEAFF	TGTGCCAGCAGTACTAAAGGGGGGAACACTGAAGCTTTCTTT	TRBV2	.	TRBJ1-1	.
CASSQDWRGASGNTIYF	TGCGCCAGCAGCCAAGATTGGAGGGGGGCGTCTGGAAACACCATATATTTT	TRBV4-3	.	TRBJ1-3	.
CATYSGSSYEQYF	TGTGCCACCTACAGCGGGAGCTCCTACGAGCAGTACTTC	TRBV7-8	TRBD2	TRBJ2-7	few
CASSHRYRDASYNSPLHF	TGTGCCAGCAGCCACCGGTACCGGGACGCTTCCTATAATTCACCCCTCCACTTT	TRBV4-2	.	TRBJ1-6	few
CASSSGQGAREQFF	TGTGCCAGTAGTTCGGGACAGGGGGCTCGGGAGCAGTTCTTC	TRBV19	TRBD1	TRBJ2-1	.
CASSLVGGRVDTQYF	TGTGCCAGCAGCTTAGTCGGGGGGCGAGTAGATACGCAGTATTTT	TRBV11-2	.	TRBJ2-3	.
CASSTLRDRGVSGANVLTF	TGTGCCAGCAGTACCCTCCGGGACAGGGGAGTCTCTGGGGCCAACGTCCTGACTTTC	TRBV7-6	TRBD1	TRBJ2-6	once
CASSLFQNSPLHF	TGTGCCAGCAGTTTATTCCAGAATTCACCCCTCCACTTT	TRBV28	.	TRBJ1-6	.
CAISQGDTSNQPQHF	TGTGCCATCAGTCAGGGAGATACGAGCAATCAGCCCCAGCATTTT	TRBV10-3	.	TRBJ1-5	few
CASSDRDTNTEAFF	TGTGCCAGCAGTGACCGCGACACGAACACTGAAGCTTTCTTT	TRBV6-1	.	TRBJ1-1	.
CASSRSGGYYNEQFF	TGTGCCAGCAGCCGGAGCGGGGGGTACTACAATGAGCAGTTCTTC	TRBV11-2	TRBD2	TRBJ2-1	.
CASSIAHMNTEAFF	TGTGCCAGTAGTATAGCTCATATGAACACTGAAGCTTTCTTT	TRBV19	.	TRBJ1-1	.
CASSPHPPYEQYF	TGTGCCAGCAGCCCTCACCCCCCCTACGAGCAGTACTTC	TRBV14	.	TRBJ2-7	.